Reported below is one T cell receptor beta chain. What it binds is unknown. cDNA libraries of TCR beta carried unique molecular identifiers. About 500,000 cDNA molecules were obtained per 1 to 10 million input T cells. From the PCR reads, TCRdb called clonotypes with MiXCR, one entry per CDR3 protein. The sample includes about 540,000 distinct CDR3 sequences, approximately 31% of them seen just once. The CDR3 is 11 amino acids. Trimming took off 3 bases at V and 6 bases at J, with 4 bases between the two ends. This specimen belongs to a study of post-analysis software for immune sequencing data. Study-wide context: Several disease courses (relapsing-remitting, secondary progressive and progressive-relapsing) of multiple sclerosis were included. Study-wide results and caveats: Multiple sclerosis patients had significantly lower normalized Chao1 diversity than controls. Compared with controls, patients had more of 4 to 6 TRBV segments, including TRBV5-6, TRBV5-1 and TRBV20-1.

This clonotype originated in a girl younger than 18 with multiple sclerosis. The V and J genes are TRBV12-3 or TRBV12-4 and TRBJ2-3, with no clear D. The sequencing sample was made of blood. CDR3 protein: CASSFPDTQYF. CDR3 DNA: TGTGCCAGCAGTTTTCCCGATACGCAGTATTTT.